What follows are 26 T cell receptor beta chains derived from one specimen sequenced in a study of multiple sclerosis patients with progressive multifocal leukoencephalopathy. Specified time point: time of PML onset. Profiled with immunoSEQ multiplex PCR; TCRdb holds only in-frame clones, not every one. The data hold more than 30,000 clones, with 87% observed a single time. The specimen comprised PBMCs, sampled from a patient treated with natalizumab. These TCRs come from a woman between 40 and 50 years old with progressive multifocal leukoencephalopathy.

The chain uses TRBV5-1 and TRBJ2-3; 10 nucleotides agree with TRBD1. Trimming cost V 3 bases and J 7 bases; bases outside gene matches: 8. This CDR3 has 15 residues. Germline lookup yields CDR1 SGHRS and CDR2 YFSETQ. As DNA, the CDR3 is TGCGCCAGCAGCTCCGGGACAGGGGAGACATATACGCAGTATTTT. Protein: CASSSGTGETYTQYF. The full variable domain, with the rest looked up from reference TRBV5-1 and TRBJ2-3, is KAGVTQTPRYLIKTRGQQVTLSCSPISGHRSVSWYQQTPGQGLQFLFEYFSETQRNKGNFPGRFSGRQFSNSRSEMNVSTLELGDSALYLCASSSGTGETYTQYFGPGTRLTVL.

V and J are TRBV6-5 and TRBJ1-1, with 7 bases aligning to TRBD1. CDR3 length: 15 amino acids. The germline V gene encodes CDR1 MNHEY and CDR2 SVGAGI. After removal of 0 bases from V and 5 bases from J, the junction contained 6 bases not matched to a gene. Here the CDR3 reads CASSYSRGIGTEAFF. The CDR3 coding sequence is TGTGCCAGCAGTTACTCCAGGGGGATTGGAACTGAAGCTTTCTTT.

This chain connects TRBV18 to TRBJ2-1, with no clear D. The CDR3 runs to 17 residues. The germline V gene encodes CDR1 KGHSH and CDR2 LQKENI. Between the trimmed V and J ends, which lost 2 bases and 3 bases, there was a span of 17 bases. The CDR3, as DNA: TGTGCCAGCTCACCAGTTCCGGGCAGCAGCATCTACAATGAGCAGTTCTTC. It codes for CASSPVPGSSIYNEQFF.

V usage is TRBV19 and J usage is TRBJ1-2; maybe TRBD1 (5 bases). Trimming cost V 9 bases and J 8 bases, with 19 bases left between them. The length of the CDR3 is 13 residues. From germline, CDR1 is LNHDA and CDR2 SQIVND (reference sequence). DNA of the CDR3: TGTGCCAGCGCCAAGGACACCCCGAGGGGCTACACCTTC. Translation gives CASAKDTPRGYTF.

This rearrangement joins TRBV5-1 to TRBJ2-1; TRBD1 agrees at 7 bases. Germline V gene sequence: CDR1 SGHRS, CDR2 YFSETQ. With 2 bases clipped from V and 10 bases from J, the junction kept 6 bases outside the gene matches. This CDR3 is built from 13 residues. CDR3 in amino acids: CASSLTGAGEQFF. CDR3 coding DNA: TGCGCCAGCAGCTTAACAGGGGCCGGGGAGCAGTTCTTC.

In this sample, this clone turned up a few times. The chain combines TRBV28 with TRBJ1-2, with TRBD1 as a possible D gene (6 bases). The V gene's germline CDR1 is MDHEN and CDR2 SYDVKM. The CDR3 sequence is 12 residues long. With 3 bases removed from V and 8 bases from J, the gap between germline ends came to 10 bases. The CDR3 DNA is TGTGCCAGCAGTTTCAGGGGAAGAGGCTACACCTTC. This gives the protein CASSFRGRGYTF.

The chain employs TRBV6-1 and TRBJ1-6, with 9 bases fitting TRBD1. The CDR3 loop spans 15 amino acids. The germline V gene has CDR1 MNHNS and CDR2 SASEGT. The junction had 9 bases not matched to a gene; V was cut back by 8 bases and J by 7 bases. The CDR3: CASRGEQGANSPLHF. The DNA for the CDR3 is TGTGCCAGCCGAGGAGAACAGGGGGCCAATTCACCCCTCCACTTT.

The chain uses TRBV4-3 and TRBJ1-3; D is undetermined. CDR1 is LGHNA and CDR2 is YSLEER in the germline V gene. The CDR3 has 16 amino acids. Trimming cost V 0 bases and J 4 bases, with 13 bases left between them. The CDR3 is CASSQDRAQSGNTIYF. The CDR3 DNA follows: TGCGCCAGCAGCCAAGATAGGGCACAGAGCGGAAACACCATATATTTT.

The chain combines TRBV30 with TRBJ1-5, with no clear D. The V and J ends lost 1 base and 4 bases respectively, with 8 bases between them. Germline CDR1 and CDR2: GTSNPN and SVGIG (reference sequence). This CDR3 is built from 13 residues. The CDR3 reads CAWSAGTNQPQHF. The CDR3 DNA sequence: TGTGCCTGGAGTGCGGGCACAAATCAGCCCCAGCATTTT.

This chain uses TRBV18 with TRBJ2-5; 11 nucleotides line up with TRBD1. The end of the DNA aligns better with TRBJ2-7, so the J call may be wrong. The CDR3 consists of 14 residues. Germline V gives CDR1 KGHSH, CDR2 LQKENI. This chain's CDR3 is CASSPGQGAYEQYF. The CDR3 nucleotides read TGTGCCAGCTCACCGGGACAGGGGGCCTACGAGCAGTACTTC.

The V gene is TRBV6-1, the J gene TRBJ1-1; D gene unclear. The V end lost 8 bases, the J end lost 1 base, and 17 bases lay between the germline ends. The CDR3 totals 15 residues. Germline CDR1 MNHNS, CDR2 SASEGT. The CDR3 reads CASRKLGQENTEAFF. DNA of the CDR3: TGTGCCAGCCGAAAGCTGGGTCAGGAGAACACTGAAGCTTTCTTT.

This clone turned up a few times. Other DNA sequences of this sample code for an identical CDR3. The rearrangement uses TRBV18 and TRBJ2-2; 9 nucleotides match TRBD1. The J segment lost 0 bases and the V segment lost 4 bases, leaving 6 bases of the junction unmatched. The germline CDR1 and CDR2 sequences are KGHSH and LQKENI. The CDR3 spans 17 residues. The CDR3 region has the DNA TGTGCCAGCTCACTTTTCGGGACAGGGTCGAACACCGGGGAGCTGTTTTTT. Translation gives CASSLFGTGSNTGELFF.

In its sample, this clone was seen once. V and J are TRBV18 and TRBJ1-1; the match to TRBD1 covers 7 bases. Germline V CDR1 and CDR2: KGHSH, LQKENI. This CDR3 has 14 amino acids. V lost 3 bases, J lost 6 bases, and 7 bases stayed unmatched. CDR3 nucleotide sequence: TGTGCCAGCTCACCGGGACAGACTGTGGCTGAAGCTTTCTTT. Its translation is CASSPGQTVAEAFF. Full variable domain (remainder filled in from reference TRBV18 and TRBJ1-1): NAGVMQNPRHLVRRRGQEARLRCSPMKGHSHVYWYRQLPEEGLKFMVYLQKENIIDESGMPKERFSAEFPKEGPSILRIQQVVRGDSAAYFCASSPGQTVAEAFFGQGTRLTVV.

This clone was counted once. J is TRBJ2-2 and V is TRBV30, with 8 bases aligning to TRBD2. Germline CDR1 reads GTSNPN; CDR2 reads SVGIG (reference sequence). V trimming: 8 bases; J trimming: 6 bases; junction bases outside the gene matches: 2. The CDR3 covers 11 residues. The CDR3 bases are TGTGCCAGCGGGGGAGCCGGGGAGCTGTTTTTT. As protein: CASGGAGELFF.

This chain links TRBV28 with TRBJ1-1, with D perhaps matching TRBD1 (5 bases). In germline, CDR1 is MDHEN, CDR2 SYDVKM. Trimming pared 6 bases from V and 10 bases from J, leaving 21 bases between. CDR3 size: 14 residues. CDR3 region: CASSSTPRGLGAFF. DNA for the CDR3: TGTGCCAGCAGCTCTACTCCGAGGGGCCTTGGAGCTTTCTTT.

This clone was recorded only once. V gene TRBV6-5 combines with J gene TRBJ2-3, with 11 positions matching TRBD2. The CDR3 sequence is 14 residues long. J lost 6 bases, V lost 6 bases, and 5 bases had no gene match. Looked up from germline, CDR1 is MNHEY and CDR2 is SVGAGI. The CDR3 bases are TGTGCCAGCAGCTTCGGGACTAGCGGTGATACGCAGTATTTT. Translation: CASSFGTSGDTQYF.

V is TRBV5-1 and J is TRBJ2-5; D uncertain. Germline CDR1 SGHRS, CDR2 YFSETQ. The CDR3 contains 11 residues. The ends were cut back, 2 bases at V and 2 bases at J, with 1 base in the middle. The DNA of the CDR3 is TGCGCCAGCAGCTTACAAGAGACCCAGTACTTC. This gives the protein CASSLQETQYF.

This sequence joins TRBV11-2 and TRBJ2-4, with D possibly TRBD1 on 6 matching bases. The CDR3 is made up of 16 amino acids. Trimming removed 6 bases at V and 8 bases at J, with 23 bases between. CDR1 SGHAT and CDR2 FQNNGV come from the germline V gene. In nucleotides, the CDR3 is TGTGCCAGCAGTGAAACCACCGGGACAAAGAAGGACATTCAGTACTTC. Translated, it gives CASSETTGTKKDIQYF.

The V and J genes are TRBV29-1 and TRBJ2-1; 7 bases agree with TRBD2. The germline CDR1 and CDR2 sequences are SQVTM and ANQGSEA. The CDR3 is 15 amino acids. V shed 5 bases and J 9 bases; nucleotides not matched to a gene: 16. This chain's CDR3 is CSVSLAARAQSEQFF. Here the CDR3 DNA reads TGCAGCGTTTCTCTAGCGGCCAGGGCTCAAAGTGAGCAGTTCTTC.

The chain's CDR3 is CASSVGGLAGGPPYNEQFF. The CDR3 DNA reads as TGTGCCAGCAGCGTAGGAGGACTAGCGGGGGGGCCCCCCTACAATGAGCAGTTCTTC. This sequence joins TRBV9 and TRBJ2-1, with 15 bases aligning to TRBD2. V was pared by 0 bases and J by 2 bases, with 6 bases of the junction left unmatched. Germline V gene sequence: CDR1 SGDLS, CDR2 YYNGEE. The CDR3 contains 19 residues. Full variable domain (outside the CDR3, taken from reference TRBV9 and TRBJ2-1): DSGVTQTPKHLITATGQRVTLRCSPRSGDLSVYWYQQSLDQGLQFLIQYYNGEERAKGNILERFSAQQFPDLHSELNLSSLELGDSALYFCASSVGGLAGGPPYNEQFFGPGTRLTVL.

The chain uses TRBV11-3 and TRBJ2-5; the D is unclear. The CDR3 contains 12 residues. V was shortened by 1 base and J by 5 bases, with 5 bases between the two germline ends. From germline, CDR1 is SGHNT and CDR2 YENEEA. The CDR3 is CASSLVGETQYF. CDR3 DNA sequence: TGTGCCAGCAGCTTAGTAGGGGAGACCCAGTACTTC.

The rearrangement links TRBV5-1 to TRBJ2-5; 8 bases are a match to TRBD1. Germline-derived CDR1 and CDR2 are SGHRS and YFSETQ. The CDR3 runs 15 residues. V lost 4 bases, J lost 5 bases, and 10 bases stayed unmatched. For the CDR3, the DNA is TGCGCCAGCAGCCCAGGGGGCGCCAATTGGGAGACCCAGTACTTC. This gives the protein CASSPGGANWETQYF.

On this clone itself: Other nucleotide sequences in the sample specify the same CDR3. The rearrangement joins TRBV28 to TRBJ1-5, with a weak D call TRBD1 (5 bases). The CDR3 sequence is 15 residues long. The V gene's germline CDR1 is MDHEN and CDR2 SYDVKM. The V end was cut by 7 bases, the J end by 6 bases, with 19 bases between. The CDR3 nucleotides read TGTGCCAGCATCATCGGGGGGATCGGGGGTCAGCCCCAGCATTTT. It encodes CASIIGGIGGQPQHF.

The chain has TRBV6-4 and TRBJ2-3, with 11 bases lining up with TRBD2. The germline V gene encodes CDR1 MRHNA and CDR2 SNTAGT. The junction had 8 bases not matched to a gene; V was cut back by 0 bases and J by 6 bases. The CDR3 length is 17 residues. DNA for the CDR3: TGTGCCAGCAGTGACTCAACTAGCGGGGGACCCGTGGATACGCAGTATTTT. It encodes CASSDSTSGGPVDTQYF.

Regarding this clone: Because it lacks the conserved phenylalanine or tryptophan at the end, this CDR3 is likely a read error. The CDR3 region is CASSQETAGAGGELFL. Written as DNA, the CDR3 is TGTGCCAGCAGCCAAGAGACGGCGGGAGCGGGCGGGGAGCTGTTTCTT. V usage is TRBV4-2 and J usage is TRBJ2-2, with TRBD2 matching 7 bases. V lost 0 bases and J lost 7; bases outside the gene matches: 8. CDR1 LGHNA and CDR2 YNFKEQ come from the germline V gene. This CDR3 has 16 residues.

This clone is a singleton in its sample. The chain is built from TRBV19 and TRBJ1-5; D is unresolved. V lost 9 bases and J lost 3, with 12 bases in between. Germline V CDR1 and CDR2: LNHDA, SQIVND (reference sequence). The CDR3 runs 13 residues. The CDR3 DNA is TGTGCCAGCTCCCAAACACACAATCAGCCCCAGCATTTT. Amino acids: CASSQTHNQPQHF. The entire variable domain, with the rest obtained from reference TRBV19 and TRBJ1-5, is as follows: DGGITQSPKYLFRKEGQNVTLSCEQNLNHDAMYWYRQDPGQGLRLIYYSQIVNDFQKGDIAEGYSVSREKKESFPLTVTSAQKNPTAFYLCASSQTHNQPQHFGDGTRLSIL.